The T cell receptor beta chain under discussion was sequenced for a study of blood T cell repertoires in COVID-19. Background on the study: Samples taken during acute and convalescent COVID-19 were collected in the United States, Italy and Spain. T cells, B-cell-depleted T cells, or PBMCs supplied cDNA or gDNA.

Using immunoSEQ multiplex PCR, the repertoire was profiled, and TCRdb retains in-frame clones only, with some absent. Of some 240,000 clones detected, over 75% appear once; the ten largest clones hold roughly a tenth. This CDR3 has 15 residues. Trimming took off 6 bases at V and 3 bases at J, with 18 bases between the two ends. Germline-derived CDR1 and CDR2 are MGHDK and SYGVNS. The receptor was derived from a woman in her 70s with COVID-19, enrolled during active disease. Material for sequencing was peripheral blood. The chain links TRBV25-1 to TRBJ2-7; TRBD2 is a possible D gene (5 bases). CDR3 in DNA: TGTGCCAGCAGCCTCCCAGGAGGTAGGGACTACGAGCAGTACTTC. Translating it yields CASSLPGGRDYEQYF.